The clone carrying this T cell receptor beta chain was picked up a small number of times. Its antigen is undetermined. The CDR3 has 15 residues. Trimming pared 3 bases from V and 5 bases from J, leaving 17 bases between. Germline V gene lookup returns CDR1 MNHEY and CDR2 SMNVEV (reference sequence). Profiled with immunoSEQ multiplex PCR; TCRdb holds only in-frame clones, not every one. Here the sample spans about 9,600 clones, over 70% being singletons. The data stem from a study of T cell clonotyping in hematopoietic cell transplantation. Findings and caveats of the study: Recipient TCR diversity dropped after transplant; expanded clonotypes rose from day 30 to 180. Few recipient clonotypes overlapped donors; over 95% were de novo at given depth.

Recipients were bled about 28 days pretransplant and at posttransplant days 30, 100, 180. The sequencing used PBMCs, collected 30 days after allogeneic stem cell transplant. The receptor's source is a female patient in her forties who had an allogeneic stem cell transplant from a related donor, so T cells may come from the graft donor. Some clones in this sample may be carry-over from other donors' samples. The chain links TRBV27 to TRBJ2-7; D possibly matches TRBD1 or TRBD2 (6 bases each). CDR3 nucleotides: TGTGCCAGCAGTTTGACCGGGGGCAGGGGCCACGAGCAGTACTTC. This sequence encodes CASSLTGGRGHEQYF.